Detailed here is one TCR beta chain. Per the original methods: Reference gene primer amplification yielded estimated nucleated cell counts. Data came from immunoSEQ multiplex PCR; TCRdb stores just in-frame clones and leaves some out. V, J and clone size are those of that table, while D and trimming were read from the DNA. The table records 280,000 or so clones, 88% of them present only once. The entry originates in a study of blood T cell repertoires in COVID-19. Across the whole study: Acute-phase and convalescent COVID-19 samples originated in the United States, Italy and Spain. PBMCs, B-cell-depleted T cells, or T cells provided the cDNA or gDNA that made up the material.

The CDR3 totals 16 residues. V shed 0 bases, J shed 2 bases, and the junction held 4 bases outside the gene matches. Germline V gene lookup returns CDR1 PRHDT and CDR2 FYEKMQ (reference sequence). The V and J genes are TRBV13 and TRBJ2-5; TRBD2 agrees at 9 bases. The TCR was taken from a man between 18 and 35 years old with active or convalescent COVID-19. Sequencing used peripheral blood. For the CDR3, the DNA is TGTGCCAGCAGCTTAGGGACTAGCGGAATACAAGAGACCCAGTACTTC. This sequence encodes CASSLGTSGIQETQYF.